A single T cell receptor beta chain is shown here with its context. No cognate antigen has been identified for it. Base-call qualities are not available, and no considerably larger clone is one nucleotide away. Including the terminal cysteine and phenylalanine, the CDR3 comprises 18 residues. Just the 54-base CDR3 DNA is kept, in frame starting at base 1. Via the germline V gene, CDR1 is SGDLS and CDR2 YYNGEE. Ends trimmed: V by 3 bases, J by 0 bases; bases unmatched to a gene: 15. The library was built by means of the immunoSEQ multiplex PCR assay. Not all clones reach the TCRdb copy of this immuneACCESS table, which keeps in-frame sequences only. Checked studies attribute under half of the gap to unresolved V genes and leave the rest unexplained. The sample table holds some 60,000 clones, of which about 91% were seen once. Of the sample, 3% to 4% is held by the ten largest clones. The data stem from a study of T cell changes during pregnancy in multiple sclerosis (dated by TCRdb to the late 2010s). Context from the whole study: In women with multiple sclerosis, the researchers looked at how the T cell repertoire shifted as pregnancy progressed.

Sample: peripheral blood, taken after pregnancy. The chain is made from TRBV9 and TRBJ2-7; TRBD2 lines up with 7 middle nucleotides. This receptor was taken from a female donor in good health, enrolled as a control in a pregnancy study. CDR3 loop: CASSDPARGGGSSYEQYF. The sequenced DNA is TGTGCCAGCAGCGACCCCGCTCGGGGCGGGGGAAGCTCCTACGAGCAGTACTTC.